The 7 T cell receptor beta chains presented below share a single source sample, sequenced in a study of cytomegalovirus exposure and HLA in healthy donors. PCR used 60 Vbeta primers and 13 Jbeta primers. This table comes from immunoSEQ multiplex PCR, and its TCRdb copy is limited to in-frame clones, with some not included. The sample has roughly 150,000 clones; 60% to 80% are singletons. Sequenced: PBMCs. These receptors were collected from a man aged 18 to 30 in good health and CMV-seropositive.

This clone came up once. The J gene is TRBJ1-3, the V gene TRBV6-5, with 7 nucleotides matching TRBD1. The CDR3 is 15 amino acids. In germline, CDR1 is MNHEY, CDR2 SVGAGI. V dropped 6 bases and J dropped 2; count of bases not matched to a gene: 7. The CDR3 DNA follows: TGTGCCAGCAGCCGGGACAGCGTGCCTGGAAACACCATATATTTT. It specifies CASSRDSVPGNTIYF.

This rearrangement joins TRBV9 to TRBJ2-2, with TRBD2 identical over 7 bases. The V gene end was trimmed by 0 bases and the J gene end by 4 bases; junction bases not matched to a gene: 6. CDR1 is SGDLS, CDR2 YYNGEE, per germline. The CDR3 has 16 residues. The CDR3 sequence: CASSVASGKFTGELFF. The CDR3, as DNA: TGTGCCAGCAGCGTAGCCAGCGGGAAGTTCACCGGGGAGCTGTTTTTT.

This chain connects TRBV4-1 to TRBJ1-2, with 8 bases matching TRBD1. Germline-derived CDR1 and CDR2 are MGHRA and YSYEKL. Germline trimming cut 2 bases from V and 5 bases from J; bases unmatched to any gene: 22. CDR3 length: 20 residues. The CDR3 DNA sequence: TGCGCCAGCAGCCAATTCGCGTTGGACAGGGAAAGGACCCAAGAATATGGCTACACCTTC. Protein product: CASSQFALDRERTQEYGYTF.

V gene TRBV4-1 combines with J gene TRBJ2-5; TRBD1 is a possible D gene (6 bases). The CDR3 extends over 15 amino acids. CDR1 is MGHRA, CDR2 YSYEKL, per germline. The V gene lost 1 base and the J gene lost 5 bases, with 14 bases spanning the gap. The CDR3 protein is CASSQVQGLGETQYF. CDR3 in DNA: TGCGCCAGCAGCCAAGTCCAGGGGTTGGGTGAGACCCAGTACTTC.

This rearrangement joins TRBV2 to TRBJ2-3, with 8 bases that match TRBD1. J gave up 5 bases and V 9 bases, and 4 bases lay outside the gene matches. The germline V gene encodes CDR1 SNHLY and CDR2 FYNNEI. The CDR3 is 12 amino acids. Written as DNA, the CDR3 is TGTGCCAGTGAGACAGGGGTAGATACGCAGTATTTT. This gives the protein CASETGVDTQYF.

In this sample, this clone turned up once. The chain links TRBV6-1 to TRBJ2-1; no clear D gene. The germline gives CDR1 MNHNS, CDR2 SASEGT. Trimming cost V 2 bases and J 7 bases, with 6 bases left between them. The CDR3 contains 12 residues. CDR3 DNA sequence: TGTGCCAGCAGTGAATGGCGGAATGAGCAGTTCTTC. Protein sequence: CASSEWRNEQFF.

The chain couples TRBV15 to TRBJ1-5; D call uncertain. The CDR3 contains 16 residues. Trimming stripped 1 base from V and 4 bases from J, with 14 bases between. From germline, CDR1 is LNHNV and CDR2 YYDKDF (reference sequence). CDR3 amino acids: CATSRGDWEGNQPQHF. The CDR3 DNA reads as TGTGCCACCAGCAGAGGCGATTGGGAGGGAAATCAGCCCCAGCATTTT.